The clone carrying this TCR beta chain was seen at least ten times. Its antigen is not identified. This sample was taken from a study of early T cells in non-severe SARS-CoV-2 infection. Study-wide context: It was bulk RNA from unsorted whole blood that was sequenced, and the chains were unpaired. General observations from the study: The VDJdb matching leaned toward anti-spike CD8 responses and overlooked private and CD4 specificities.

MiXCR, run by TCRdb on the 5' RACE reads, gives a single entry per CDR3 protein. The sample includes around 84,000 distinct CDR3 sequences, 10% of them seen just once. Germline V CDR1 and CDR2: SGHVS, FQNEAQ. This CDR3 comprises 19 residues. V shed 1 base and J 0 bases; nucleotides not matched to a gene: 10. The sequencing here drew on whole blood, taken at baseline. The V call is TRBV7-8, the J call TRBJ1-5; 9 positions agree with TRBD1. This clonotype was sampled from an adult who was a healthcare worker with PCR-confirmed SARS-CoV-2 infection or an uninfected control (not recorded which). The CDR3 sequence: CASSLGTGAGRYSNQPQHF. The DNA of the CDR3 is TGTGCCAGCAGCTTAGGGACAGGGGCAGGGCGGTATAGCAATCAGCCCCAGCATTTT.